These T cell receptor beta chains were read from a single sample in a study of cytomegalovirus exposure and HLA in healthy donors. Sequencing used immunoSEQ multiplex PCR; TCRdb keeps in-frame clones, though not all of them. Of approximately 31,000 clones listed, more than 75% are singletons. Specimen: PBMCs. Receptors originate from a boy aged 5-17 years in good health and CMV-seronegative. CDR3s include the opening cysteine and the closing phenylalanine or tryptophan. A D gene is named only where the DNA matches it firmly. A row's size may be missing; if present it is once, few, many or a size class.

CDR3nt	CDR3aa	len	d_gene	v_gene	j_gene	abundance
TGTGCCAGCAACACAGGGGTGGAGAACACCGGGGAGCTGTTTTTT	CASNTGVENTGELFF	15	TRBD1	TRBV6-5	TRBJ2-2	NA
TGTGCCAGCAGCTTAGGAGTTTATTACGAGCAGTACTTC	CASSLGVYYEQYF	13	NA	TRBV7-3	TRBJ2-7	once
TGTGCCAGACGATGGGGGGGGGCAAACTACGAGCAGTACTTC	CARRWGGANYEQYF	14	NA	TRBV6-4	TRBJ2-7	NA
TGCGCCAGCAGTGCGGGGGGGCAAGAGACCCAGTACTTC	CASSAGGQETQYF	13	TRBD2	TRBV5-1	TRBJ2-5	NA
TGTGCCAGCAGCGAGGGACTGGGGTTCAATGAGCAGTTCTTC	CASSEGLGFNEQFF	14	NA	TRBV9	TRBJ2-1	NA
TGTGCCAGCAGCCTAACTGGGGGCGAGCAATCGAACACCGGGGAGCTGTTTTTT	CASSLTGGEQSNTGELFF	18	NA	TRBV9	TRBJ2-2	NA
TGTGCCAGCAGCCCCGGGACAGGGAAAGACTATGGCTACACCTTC	CASSPGTGKDYGYTF	15	TRBD1	TRBV5-4	TRBJ1-2	NA
TGCGCCAGCAGCTTCAGTGCCGATACGCAGTATTTT	CASSFSADTQYF	12	NA	TRBV5-1	TRBJ2-3	NA
TGTGCCAGCTCACCCATCAGGGGTAATGAGCAGTTCTTC	CASSPIRGNEQFF	13	NA	TRBV18	TRBJ2-1	NA
TGCGCCAGCAGCTTGGTGGCGGACTACGAGCAGTACTTC	CASSLVADYEQYF	13	NA	TRBV5-1	TRBJ2-7	NA